The next 30 T cell receptor beta chains were all read from a single sample in a study of blood T cell repertoires in COVID-19. TCRdb keeps only in-frame clones here, not all; method: immunoSEQ multiplex PCR. The table has 300,000 to 450,000 clones, roughly 86% seen once. The sample consisted of peripheral blood. The receptors shown here come from a human donor in a cohort sampled during active COVID-19.

The chain carries TRBV27 and TRBJ1-6; 10 positions agree with TRBD1. After removal of 1 base from V and 7 bases from J, the junction contained 10 bases not matched to a gene. The CDR3 covers 18 residues. Germline CDR1 and CDR2: MNHEY and SMNVEV (reference sequence). This chain's CDR3 is CASSLFIHGQGVNSPLHF. The CDR3 bases are TGTGCCAGCAGTTTATTCATCCACGGACAGGGGGTCAATTCACCCCTCCACTTT.

CDR3: CASSPPNRLAEDNEQFF. The CDR3 bases are TGTGCCAGCTCACCACCGAACCGTCTAGCGGAAGACAATGAGCAGTTCTTC. The chain links TRBV18 to TRBJ2-1; 7 bases match TRBD2. From germline, CDR1 is KGHSH and CDR2 LQKENI. This CDR3 comprises 17 residues. V gave up 0 bases and J gave up 5 bases; unmatched junction bases: 10.

The V and J genes are TRBV3-1 (or the pseudogene TRBV3-2) and TRBJ2-5; tentatively, D is TRBD1 (5 bases). V lost 0 bases and J lost 1, with 6 bases in between. Germline CDR1 LGHDT, CDR2 YNNKEL (reference sequence). The CDR3 is made up of 14 amino acids. CDR3 DNA sequence: TGTGCCAGCAGCCAAGATCAGGGCCAAGAGACCCAGTACTTC. Its protein product is CASSQDQGQETQYF.

This sequence joins TRBV19 and TRBJ2-7; 10 bases align to TRBD1. The CDR3 consists of 16 residues. Germline lookup yields CDR1 LNHDA and CDR2 SQIVND (reference sequence). J gave up 0 bases and V 6 bases, and 8 bases lay outside the gene matches. The CDR3 DNA reads as TGTGCCAGTAGCCGTTTGGGACAGGGGAACTCCTACGAGCAGTACTTC. This gives the protein CASSRLGQGNSYEQYF.

V is TRBV6-5 and J is TRBJ1-3; TRBD1 might be the D (5 bases). V shed 7 bases and J shed 8 bases, with 15 bases lying between them. The CDR3 totals 13 residues. CDR1 is MNHEY, CDR2 SVGAGI, per germline. The CDR3 reads CASNPRGVDTIYF. The CDR3 nucleotides are TGTGCCAGCAACCCAAGGGGCGTGGACACCATATATTTT.

The J gene is TRBJ2-1, the V gene TRBV5-1, with D perhaps matching TRBD2 (6 bases). Germline values: CDR1 SGHRS, CDR2 YFSETQ. The CDR3 runs to 14 residues. Trimming shortened V by 0 bases and J by 15 bases, and 19 bases separated the two germline ends. DNA for the CDR3: TGCGCCAGCAGCTTGGGAAGCGGGCGGAATGTGGGGTTCTTC. Its protein is CASSLGSGRNVGFF.

CDR3 protein: CASSLRGMRGYTF. The CDR3 coding sequence is TGTGCCAGCAGTTTGAGAGGGATGAGGGGCTACACCTTC. The J gene is TRBJ1-2, the V gene TRBV27; D uncertain. CDR3 length: 13 amino acids. CDR1 MNHEY and CDR2 SMNVEV come from the germline V gene (reference sequence). The germline V and J ends were trimmed by 3 bases and 8 bases, with 13 bases remaining between them.

The rearrangement uses TRBV7-2 and TRBJ2-1; a weak D match, TRBD2 (6 bases). CDR3 size: 15 residues. CDR1 is SGHTA and CDR2 is FQGNSA in the germline V gene. The ends were cut back, 2 bases at V and 2 bases at J, with 10 bases in the middle. The CDR3 sequence is CASSLTGAAYNEQFF. The CDR3 DNA follows: TGTGCCAGCAGCTTAACGGGAGCGGCCTACAATGAGCAGTTCTTC.

V and J are TRBV5-6 and TRBJ2-3; the match to TRBD2 covers 7 bases. This CDR3 comprises 15 residues. The V gene end was trimmed by 0 bases and the J gene end by 2 bases; junction bases not matched to a gene: 3. The germline gives CDR1 SGHDT, CDR2 YYEEEE. The CDR3 is CASSLGAGDTDTQYF. CDR3 coding DNA: TGTGCCAGCAGCTTGGGGGCGGGGGACACAGATACGCAGTATTTT.

V usage is TRBV9 and J usage is TRBJ2-3; D not resolved. The length of the CDR3 is 16 residues. Per germline, CDR1 SGDLS and CDR2 YYNGEE. The ends were cut back, 0 bases at V and 2 bases at J, with 13 bases in the middle. The CDR3 protein is CASSVEIGQPTDTQYF. As DNA, the CDR3 is TGTGCCAGCAGCGTAGAGATTGGGCAGCCCACAGATACGCAGTATTTT.

This chain connects TRBV28 to TRBJ2-3; possible D gene TRBD2, 5 bases. V dropped 6 bases and J dropped 2 bases, with 15 bases sitting between them. Germline lookup yields CDR1 MDHEN and CDR2 SYDVKM. CDR3 length equals 15 residues. CDR3 in amino acids: CASSPRVTFTDTQYF. CDR3 coding DNA: TGTGCCAGCAGCCCGCGGGTTACCTTCACAGATACGCAGTATTTT.

The chain has TRBV28 and TRBJ1-3, with D possibly matching TRBD1 (5 bases). V gave up 6 bases and J gave up 4 bases, with 13 bases separating them. The CDR3 sequence is 14 residues long. Germline V CDR1 and CDR2: MDHEN, SYDVKM. CDR3 loop: CASSPGGDGNTIYF. CDR3 coding DNA: TGTGCCAGCAGCCCTGGGGGGGACGGAAACACCATATATTTT.

This clone is a singleton in its sample. The V gene is TRBV7-2, the J gene TRBJ2-3; the match to TRBD2 covers 9 bases. This CDR3 is 15 amino acids long. The germline V gene encodes CDR1 SGHTA and CDR2 FQGNSA. The V gene end was trimmed by 7 bases and the J gene end by 7 bases; junction bases not matched to a gene: 12. CDR3 in DNA: TGTGCCAGCAACAAGGGCGGGGGGGCTGCGAATACGCAGTATTTT. Protein: CASNKGGGAANTQYF.

The J gene is TRBJ2-3, the V gene TRBV29-1, with D perhaps matching TRBD1 (5 bases). CDR1 is SQVTM and CDR2 is ANQGSEA in the germline V gene. This CDR3 has 12 residues. V shed 4 bases and J shed 4 bases, with 9 bases lying between them. In nucleotides, the CDR3 is TGCAGCGTTGGACAGCTGGCAGATACGCAGTATTTT. Translation: CSVGQLADTQYF.

The chain joins TRBV19 to TRBJ2-7; D is possibly TRBD1 (6 bases). Germline V gene lookup returns CDR1 LNHDA and CDR2 SQIVND (reference sequence). The CDR3 extends over 16 amino acids. Trimming removed 6 bases from V and 3 bases from J, with 21 bases in between. As DNA, the CDR3 is TGTGCCAGTAGCCATGACCCAGGGGACATGAGCTACGAGCAGTACTTC. Encoded protein: CASSHDPGDMSYEQYF.

This clone appeared a few times. The genes are TRBV30 and TRBJ1-5; D possibly corresponds to TRBD1 (6 bases). The CDR3 sequence is 15 residues long. CDR1 GTSNPN and CDR2 SVGIG come from the germline V gene (reference sequence). V lost 2 bases to trimming and J lost 11 bases, with 22 bases between them. The CDR3 sequence is CAWSPGHRGVIAQHF. The CDR3 DNA reads as TGTGCCTGGAGTCCGGGACACCGGGGTGTAATAGCCCAGCATTTT.

V is TRBV28 and J is TRBJ1-4, with D unresolved. The germline V gene has CDR1 MDHEN and CDR2 SYDVKM. This CDR3 comprises 15 residues. Trimming left V 7 bases short and J 8 bases short, with 20 bases between. This CDR3 reads CASTGSILQPEKLFF. CDR3 sequence (DNA): TGTGCCAGCACGGGGTCGATCCTTCAGCCCGAAAAACTGTTTTTT.

The CDR3 loop reads CASSPLVGEMNTEAFF. The CDR3 bases are TGTGCCAGCTCACCACTGGTCGGGGAGATGAACACTGAAGCTTTCTTT. The V and J genes are TRBV18 and TRBJ1-1; D gene uncertain. Germline CDR1 KGHSH, CDR2 LQKENI. This CDR3 has 16 amino acids. The V end was cut by 1 base, the J end by 0 bases, with 12 bases between.

This clone was recorded once. The chain is built from TRBV30 and TRBJ2-1, with TRBD2 matching 11 bases. In germline, CDR1 is GTSNPN, CDR2 SVGIG (reference sequence). The CDR3 covers 14 residues. V shed 2 bases, J shed 6 bases, and the junction held 3 bases outside the gene matches. The CDR3 DNA reads as TGTGCCTGGAGTCAACTAGCGGGAGCCAATGAGCAGTTCTTC. This encodes CAWSQLAGANEQFF. The variable domain in full, with the rest retrieved from reference TRBV30 and TRBJ2-1, is SQTIHQWPATLVQPVGSPLSLECTVEGTSNPNLYWYRQAAGRGLQLLFYSVGIGQISSEVPQNLSASRPQDRQFILSSKKLLLSDSGFYLCAWSQLAGANEQFFGPGTRLTVL.

This CDR3 reads CASSYRHGEETQYF. In DNA, the CDR3 is TGTGCCAGCAGTTACAGACACGGGGAAGAGACCCAGTACTTC. The gene calls are TRBV6-5 and TRBJ2-5, with D possibly being TRBD2 (5 bases). Trimming took off 2 bases at V and 3 bases at J, with 10 bases between the two ends. The CDR3 loop spans 14 amino acids. The germline CDR1 and CDR2 sequences are MNHEY and SVGAGI.

The chain has TRBV6-4 and TRBJ2-3; 9 bases match TRBD1. Germline trimming cut 4 bases from V and 4 bases from J; bases unmatched to any gene: 9. There are 16 residues in the CDR3. The germline CDR1 and CDR2 sequences are MRHNA and SNTAGT. The chain's CDR3 is CASSAQGQGTADTQYF. The CDR3 region has the DNA TGTGCCAGCAGTGCCCAAGGACAGGGGACTGCAGATACGCAGTATTTT.

This chain links TRBV11-3 with TRBJ2-1; weak D call: TRBD1 (6 bases). Germline CDR1 reads SGHNT; CDR2 reads YENEEA. Trimming removed 0 bases from V and 8 bases from J, with 17 bases in between. This CDR3 is 16 amino acids long. This CDR3 reads CASSLDGGRGWDEQFF. Written as DNA, the CDR3 is TGTGCCAGCAGCTTAGATGGGGGCAGGGGATGGGATGAGCAGTTCTTC.

This chain connects TRBV7-8 to TRBJ2-5, with TRBD2 matching over 10 bases. Germline assignment: CDR1 SGHVS and CDR2 FQNEAQ. This CDR3 is 16 amino acids long. J was trimmed by 5 bases and V by 1 base; bases with no gene match: 7. CDR3 protein: CASSLVRAGGHETQYF. The CDR3, as DNA: TGTGCCAGCAGCTTAGTACGAGCGGGGGGGCATGAGACCCAGTACTTC.

The genes are TRBV10-3 and TRBJ1-2, with D maybe TRBD1 (6 bases). Germline assignment: CDR1 ENHRY and CDR2 SYGVKD. Trimming removed 2 bases from V and 4 bases from J, with 11 bases in between. The CDR3 spans 14 residues. CDR3 bases: TGTGCCATCAGTGAGGTCCTACAGGGCTATGGCTACACCTTC. Its translation is CAISEVLQGYGYTF.

This clone has a handful of counts. V is TRBV7-2 and J is TRBJ2-6; D uncertain. Trimming cost V 0 bases and J 0 bases, with 6 bases left between them. CDR3 length: 16 residues. Germline V gene sequence: CDR1 SGHTA, CDR2 FQGNSA. Written as DNA, the CDR3 is TGTGCCAGCAGCTTAGCCCTCAGCTCTGGGGCCAACGTCCTGACTTTC. It yields the protein CASSLALSSGANVLTF.

This rearrangement joins TRBV15 to TRBJ1-1; 10 bases fit TRBD1. With 5 bases clipped from V and 4 bases from J, the junction kept 4 bases outside the gene matches. The CDR3 consists of 14 residues. Germline V lookup: CDR1 LNHNV, CDR2 YYDKDF (reference sequence). The chain's CDR3 is CATSRTGGITEAFF. The CDR3 bases are TGTGCCACCAGCCGGACAGGGGGGATCACTGAAGCTTTCTTT.

This clone has just a few counts. The chain carries TRBV28 and TRBJ2-5, with 15 bases identical to TRBD2. CDR3 length equals 15 residues. J lost 7 bases, V lost 7 bases, and 7 bases had no gene match. Looked up from germline, CDR1 is MDHEN and CDR2 is SYDVKM. CDR3 sequence: CASNGLAGGHGTQYF. The CDR3 coding sequence is TGTGCCAGCAACGGACTAGCGGGAGGGCATGGGACCCAGTACTTC.

V gene TRBV30 combines with J gene TRBJ2-7; possible D gene TRBD1, 5 bases. Germline V gene data show CDR1 as GTSNPN and CDR2 as SVGIG (reference sequence). This CDR3 is 12 amino acids long. V was cut by 2 bases and J by 2 bases, with 7 bases left in between. DNA of the CDR3: TGTGCCTGGAGTACGACAGCCTACGAGCAGTACTTC. This sequence encodes CAWSTTAYEQYF.

The V call is TRBV4-1, the J call TRBJ2-7; possible D gene TRBD1, 6 bases. V dropped 1 base and J dropped 4 bases, with 17 bases sitting between them. This CDR3 is built from 16 residues. CDR1 is MGHRA, CDR2 YSYEKL, per germline. CDR3 loop: CASSQGGQGVGYEQYF. CDR3 DNA: TGCGCCAGCAGCCAAGGGGGGCAGGGAGTAGGGTACGAGCAGTACTTC.

For the CDR3, the DNA is TGTGCCACCAGCAGAGGGGCTAGCGAACACAATGAGCAGTTCTTC. Translated: CATSRGASEHNEQFF. This rearrangement joins TRBV15 to TRBJ2-1, with D maybe TRBD2 (6 bases). V lost 1 base to trimming and J lost 5 bases, with 12 bases between them. Germline V CDR1 and CDR2: LNHNV, YYDKDF (reference sequence). The CDR3 length is 15 residues.